These 29 T cell receptor beta chains were sequenced from one sample in a study of siplizumab effects on memory and regulatory T cells. This table comes from immunoSEQ multiplex PCR, and its TCRdb copy is limited to in-frame clones, with some not included. In the table there are around 87,000 clones, 75% to 90% of which are singletons. The sample was CD4+ T cells sorted from blood. These receptors came from a human donor in good health.

This clone was seen a few times. V and J are TRBV9 and TRBJ2-2; D may be TRBD1 or TRBD2 (5 bases each). The CDR3 covers 19 residues. CDR1 is SGDLS, CDR2 YYNGEE, per germline. V dropped 3 bases and J dropped 3 bases, with 24 bases sitting between them. CDR3 residues: CASSASLWRPMGDTGELFF. The CDR3 DNA is TGTGCCAGCAGCGCCAGCTTGTGGCGGCCCATGGGGGACACCGGGGAGCTGTTTTTT.

This chain connects TRBV30 to TRBJ2-1, with D possibly TRBD2 on 6 matching bases. V lost 4 bases to trimming and J lost 4 bases, with 11 bases between them. This CDR3 contains 13 residues. Germline CDR1 and CDR2: GTSNPN and SVGIG (reference sequence). CDR3 nucleotide sequence: TGTGCCTGGAAGGCGGGAACTTACAATGAGCAGTTCTTC. Protein sequence: CAWKAGTYNEQFF.

As regards this clone: Other DNA sequences in this specimen translate into the identical CDR3. The gene calls are TRBV5-1 and TRBJ1-5; D call uncertain. Trimming removed 0 bases from V and 3 bases from J, with 4 bases in between. CDR3 size: 13 residues. CDR1 is SGHRS and CDR2 is YFSETQ in the germline V gene. CDR3 coding DNA: TGCGCCAGCAGCTTGGGGGTCAATCAGCCCCAGCATTTT. This gives the protein CASSLGVNQPQHF.

The V and J genes are TRBV18 and TRBJ2-4; tentative D call: TRBD2 (5 bases). Germline CDR1 is KGHSH and CDR2 is LQKENI. Trimming left V 2 bases short and J 0 bases short, with 11 bases between. The CDR3 extends over 16 amino acids. For the CDR3, the DNA is TGTGCCAGCTCACCAAAGGGCGGACTAGCCAAAAACATTCAGTACTTC. Its protein is CASSPKGGLAKNIQYF.

In its sample, this clone was seen once. The rearrangement links TRBV27 to TRBJ2-1; 11 positions match TRBD1. CDR1 MNHEY and CDR2 SMNVEV come from the germline V gene (reference sequence). The CDR3 consists of 18 residues. The V segment lost 5 bases and the J segment 0 bases; nucleotides outside the gene matches: 9. CDR3 sequence reads: CASSPGQGGISSYNEQFF. CDR3 coding DNA: TGTGCCAGCAGTCCGGGACAGGGGGGGATAAGCTCCTACAATGAGCAGTTCTTC.

The rearrangement links TRBV5-1 to TRBJ1-3, with 12 bases lining up with TRBD1. CDR1 SGHRS and CDR2 YFSETQ come from the germline V gene. The length of the CDR3 is 16 residues. The ends lost 4 bases at V and 3 bases at J; junction bases unmatched: 5. The CDR3 nucleotides read TGCGCCAGCAGCATTGGGACAGGGGGCTTTGGAAACACCATATATTTT. It codes for CASSIGTGGFGNTIYF. Complete variable domain (other parts from reference TRBV5-1 and TRBJ1-3): KAGVTQTPRYLIKTRGQQVTLSCSPISGHRSVSWYQQTPGQGLQFLFEYFSETQRNKGNFPGRFSGRQFSNSRSEMNVSTLELGDSALYLCASSIGTGGFGNTIYFGEGSWLTVV.

The chain uses TRBV6-5 and TRBJ1-1, with 8 bases that match TRBD1. This CDR3 is 14 amino acids long. The germline CDR1 and CDR2 sequences are MNHEY and SVGAGI. Germline trimming cut 6 bases from V and 3 bases from J; bases unmatched to any gene: 6. As DNA, the CDR3 is TGTGCCAGCAGGGGACAGGCGGATTACACTGAAGCTTTCTTT. As protein: CASRGQADYTEAFF.

This chain connects TRBV29-1 to TRBJ1-5, with D tentatively TRBD1 (5 bases). Trimming stripped 4 bases from V and 6 bases from J, with 13 bases between. The CDR3 runs to 13 residues. Germline V lookup: CDR1 SQVTM, CDR2 ANQGSEA. The CDR3 DNA reads TGCAGCGTTGGTAGGGGAGGCAGTCAGCCCCAGCATTTT. Translated, it gives CSVGRGGSQPQHF.

This clone came up once. V gene TRBV18 combines with J gene TRBJ1-1, with a possible D match to TRBD1 (5 bases). This CDR3 has 13 amino acids. Deletions cut 6 bases from V and 0 bases from J, with 8 bases between. Germline V gene data show CDR1 as KGHSH and CDR2 as LQKENI. CDR3 coding DNA: TGTGCCAGCTCGCGGGGGATGAACACTGAAGCTTTCTTT. This encodes CASSRGMNTEAFF.

The gene calls are TRBV7-9 and TRBJ2-2; weak D call: TRBD1 (6 bases). Trimming shortened V by 5 bases and J by 0 bases, and 13 bases separated the two germline ends. Germline-derived CDR1 and CDR2 are SEHNR and FQNEAQ (reference sequence). CDR3 length equals 16 residues. This CDR3 is CASSPRTAPNTGELFF. For the CDR3, the DNA is TGTGCCAGCAGCCCTCGGACAGCTCCGAACACCGGGGAGCTGTTTTTT.

This chain connects TRBV27 to TRBJ2-1; D not certain. This CDR3 is built from 16 residues. Germline loops: CDR1 MNHEY, CDR2 SMNVEV (reference sequence). With 7 bases removed from V and 5 bases from J, the gap between germline ends came to 21 bases. The CDR3 DNA reads as TGTGCCAGCACCATAGGTCGGCGGCCCCTTAACAATGAGCAGTTCTTC. Amino acid sequence: CASTIGRRPLNNEQFF.

J is TRBJ2-5 and V is TRBV5-1; D uncertain. The germline gives CDR1 SGHRS, CDR2 YFSETQ. The length of the CDR3 is 14 residues. Trimming removed 4 bases from V and 2 bases from J, with 12 bases in between. The CDR3 here is CASSPGRLQETQYF. Written as DNA, the CDR3 is TGCGCCAGCAGCCCCGGCCGCCTACAAGAGACCCAGTACTTC.

The J gene is TRBJ1-5, the V gene TRBV11-3; D is uncertain. The CDR3 loop spans 15 amino acids. With 1 base removed from V and 1 base from J, the gap between germline ends came to 8 bases. Germline-derived CDR1 and CDR2 are SGHNT and YENEEA. CDR3 sequence: CASSLGVGSNQPQHF. The DNA for the CDR3 is TGTGCCAGCAGCTTAGGGGTTGGGAGCAATCAGCCCCAGCATTTT.

V gene TRBV29-1 combines with J gene TRBJ2-5; perhaps TRBD1 as D (6 bases). Trimming removed 2 bases from V and 4 bases from J, with 14 bases in between. Germline CDR1 and CDR2: SQVTM and ANQGSEA. CDR3 length equals 14 residues. CDR3 DNA sequence: TGCAGCGTTGAAACGCTGGACAGCCCAGAGACCCAGTACTTC. It translates to CSVETLDSPETQYF.

This chain links TRBV25-1 with TRBJ2-7; 9 bases match TRBD1. Unmatched junction bases numbered 5, after V lost 9 bases and J lost 2 bases. Germline values: CDR1 MGHDK, CDR2 SYGVNS. The CDR3 loop spans 13 amino acids. CDR3 sequence (DNA): TGTGCCAGGAAGGACAGGGGTCCCTACGAGCAGTACTTC. This translates into CARKDRGPYEQYF.

The chain combines TRBV6-1 with TRBJ2-7; 12 nucleotides agree with TRBD2. The CDR3 consists of 15 residues. Germline trimming cut 5 bases from V and 4 bases from J; bases unmatched to any gene: 6. Germline V gene data show CDR1 as MNHNS and CDR2 as SASEGT. CDR3 DNA sequence: TGTGCCAGCAGTAACCTAGCGGGAGGGCCTTACGAGCAGTACTTC. Translating it yields CASSNLAGGPYEQYF.

The chain carries TRBV21-1 and TRBJ2-1; the DNA was not compared with TRBD2, the D call given in the table. TRBV21-1 is a documented pseudogene. The CDR3 contains 15 residues. As DNA, the CDR3 is TGTGCCAGCAGCAAAGTTTTAGCGGACCGAAATGAGCAGTTCTTC. Protein product: CASSKVLADRNEQFF.

This chain uses TRBV7-3 with TRBJ1-2; 7 bases agree with TRBD1. V shed 2 bases, J shed 2 bases, and the junction held 5 bases outside the gene matches. In germline, CDR1 is SGHTA, CDR2 FQGTGA. This CDR3 is 15 amino acids long. This CDR3 reads CASSLDREGNYGYTF. CDR3 coding DNA: TGTGCCAGCAGCTTAGACAGGGAGGGAAACTATGGCTACACCTTC.

The chain carries TRBV7-3 and TRBJ2-3, with 12 bases identical to TRBD2. V was clipped by 7 bases and J by 3 bases; unmatched bases: 5. Germline CDR1 and CDR2: SGHTA and FQGTGA. This CDR3 is 15 amino acids long. CDR3 nucleotide sequence: TGTGCCAGCACCTTGGGGACTAGCGGGACAGATACGCAGTATTTT. Encoded protein: CASTLGTSGTDTQYF.

The chain recombines TRBV15 with TRBJ1-4; D uncertain. V was clipped by 4 bases and J by 5 bases, with 8 bases between them. There are 13 residues in the CDR3. Germline CDR1 reads LNHNV; CDR2 reads YYDKDF (reference sequence). The DNA of the CDR3 is TGTGCCACCAGCACCCCAGCCAATGAAAAACTGTTTTTT. This gives the protein CATSTPANEKLFF.

The chain links TRBV5-1 to TRBJ1-6; D is unresolved. Germline CDR1 SGHRS, CDR2 YFSETQ. This CDR3 is built from 15 residues. V was clipped by 4 bases and J by 9 bases, with 17 bases between them. CDR3 nucleotide sequence: TGCGCCAGCAGCCGGGAAGGCCGGGGAGCTTCACCCCTCCACTTT. It specifies CASSREGRGASPLHF.

Only a few counts were recorded for this clone. This chain connects TRBV28 to TRBJ1-3; maybe TRBD1 (5 bases). Germline V gene data show CDR1 as MDHEN and CDR2 as SYDVKM. The germline V and J ends were trimmed by 6 bases and 9 bases, with 21 bases remaining between them. The CDR3 runs 15 residues. For the CDR3, the DNA is TGTGCCAGCAGCCCCCTAAATGTAGGTAGGGGCACCATATATTTT. It codes for CASSPLNVGRGTIYF.

This rearrangement joins TRBV6-6 to TRBJ2-5; 8 bases match TRBD2. The CDR3 is made up of 13 amino acids. J gave up 5 bases and V 6 bases, and 5 bases lay outside the gene matches. Germline V gives CDR1 MNHNY, CDR2 SVGAGI (reference sequence). CDR3 bases: TGTGCCAGCAGCCCGGGGGGGCTGGAGACCCAGTACTTC. Translated: CASSPGGLETQYF.

The rearrangement joins TRBV28 to TRBJ2-3, with a possible D match to TRBD2 (7 bases). This CDR3 is built from 15 residues. CDR1 and CDR2 (germline): MDHEN, SYDVKM. V was trimmed by 6 bases and J by 1 base, leaving 14 bases between them. The CDR3 coding sequence is TGTGCCAGCAGAACCCCGGGGGGCGGCACAGATACGCAGTATTTT. This gives the protein CASRTPGGGTDTQYF.

The chain couples TRBV19 to TRBJ2-3; possibly TRBD2 for D (5 bases). CDR3 size: 16 residues. Trimming left V 5 bases short and J 0 bases short, with 15 bases between. Germline V gene data show CDR1 as LNHDA and CDR2 as SQIVND (reference sequence). The CDR3 DNA follows: TGTGCCAGTAGTTTGGGCAGCGGATCTAGCACAGATACGCAGTATTTT. It is translated as CASSLGSGSSTDTQYF.

This clone was observed a few times. The chain uses TRBV4-1 and TRBJ1-1; D gene uncertain. V lost 1 base and J 1 base, leaving 13 bases between the germline ends. The CDR3 extends over 16 amino acids. Germline V gene sequence: CDR1 MGHRA, CDR2 YSYEKL. The CDR3, as DNA: TGCGCCAGCAGCCAAGCCTCCCGGGGAGGGAACACTGAAGCTTTCTTT. It specifies CASSQASRGGNTEAFF.

This clone was seen a few times. The gene calls are TRBV10-3 and TRBJ2-7; D unresolved. The CDR3 covers 12 residues. Germline V CDR1 and CDR2: ENHRY, SYGVKD. Trimming removed 6 bases from V and 0 bases from J, with 6 bases in between. CDR3 nucleotides: TGTGCCATCAGGGCTAGCTCCTACGAGCAGTACTTC. This encodes CAIRASSYEQYF.

The CDR3 DNA follows: TGTGCCAGCAGCAAAACTAGCGGGGCCTACAATGAGCAGTTCTTC. Protein product: CASSKTSGAYNEQFF. The rearrangement joins TRBV5-4 to TRBJ2-1, with 10 positions matching TRBD2. CDR1 and CDR2 (germline): SGHNT, YYREEE (reference sequence). Losses at the gene ends were 4 bases for V and 2 bases for J; bases not matched to a gene: 3. This CDR3 spans 15 amino acids.

This clone was observed a few times. The chain joins TRBV30 to TRBJ1-5; D possibly corresponds to TRBD1 (5 bases). The CDR3 totals 15 residues. Germline V gene data show CDR1 as GTSNPN and CDR2 as SVGIG (reference sequence). V lost 3 bases and J lost 2, with 14 bases in between. CDR3 residues: CAWRHVGLGNQPQHF. The CDR3 nucleotides are TGTGCCTGGAGACATGTGGGGCTTGGCAATCAGCCCCAGCATTTT.